This T cell receptor (beta chain) was found in a study of T cells in narcolepsy. The method was immunoSEQ multiplex PCR; TCRdb's version includes in-frame clones alone and lacks a portion of them. This repertoire shows around 35,000 clones, 65% to 85% found once; its top ten account for roughly 1%. Whole-study findings and limits: Autoreactive HCRT-specific and TRIB2-specific clonotypes were marked in same-patient CSF-versus-blood CD4+ comparisons.

This CDR3 has 14 residues. Trimming took 1 base from V and 3 from J, leaving 7 bases between them. Germline loops: CDR1 MNHEY, CDR2 SMNVEV (reference sequence). Note on this clone: Its antigen is unidentified.

This chain joins TRBV27 and TRBJ1-5; D gene uncertain. The sample comprised memory (CD45RA-) CD4+ T cells from blood. The sequence derives from a human donor in good health. This CDR3 reads CASSLLGYNQPQHF. The CDR3 DNA sequence: TGTGCCAGCAGTTTATTGGGTTACAATCAGCCCCAGCATTTT.